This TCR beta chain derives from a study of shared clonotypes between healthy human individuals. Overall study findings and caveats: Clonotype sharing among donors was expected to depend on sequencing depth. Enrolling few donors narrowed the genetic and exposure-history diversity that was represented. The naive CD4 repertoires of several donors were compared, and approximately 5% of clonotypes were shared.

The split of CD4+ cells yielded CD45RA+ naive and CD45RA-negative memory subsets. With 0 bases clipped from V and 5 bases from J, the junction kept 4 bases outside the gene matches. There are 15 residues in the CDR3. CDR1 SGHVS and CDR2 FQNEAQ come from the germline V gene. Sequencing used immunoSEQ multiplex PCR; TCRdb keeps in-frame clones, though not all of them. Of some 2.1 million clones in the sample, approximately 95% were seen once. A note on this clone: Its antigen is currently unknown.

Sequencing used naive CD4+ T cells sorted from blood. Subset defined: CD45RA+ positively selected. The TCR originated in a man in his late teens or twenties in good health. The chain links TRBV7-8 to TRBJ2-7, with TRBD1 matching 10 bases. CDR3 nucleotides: TGTGCCAGCAGCTTAGCCGGACAGGGGGGAGACGAGCAGTACTTC. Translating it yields CASSLAGQGGDEQYF.